Given below is one TCR beta chain in context. This entry belongs to a study of T-cell reconstitution after alpha-beta-depleted transplantation in children. In germline, CDR1 is LGHNA, CDR2 YSLEER. The CDR3 runs 19 residues. The V gene end was trimmed by 2 bases and the J gene end by 2 bases; junction bases not matched to a gene: 12. Preparation of the TCRbeta library was carried out with unique molecular identifiers. TCRdb analysed the PCR reads with MiXCR anew, one entry per CDR3 protein. The profile shows some 440,000 distinct CDR3 sequences, roughly 16% of them singletons. The clonotype comes from a boy under two years old who had a stem cell transplant for Wiskott-Aldrich syndrome, so the T cells may come from the graft donor. The sequenced sample was PBMCs, mostly from graft donor cells, obtained 360 days after TCRalphabeta/CD19-depleted stem cell transplant. The genes are TRBV4-3 and TRBJ2-1; 10 bases fit TRBD2. CDR3 residues: CASSQNVLAGEGAYNEQFF. DNA of the CDR3: TGCGCCAGCAGCCAAAACGTCCTAGCGGGAGAAGGCGCCTACAATGAGCAGTTCTTC.